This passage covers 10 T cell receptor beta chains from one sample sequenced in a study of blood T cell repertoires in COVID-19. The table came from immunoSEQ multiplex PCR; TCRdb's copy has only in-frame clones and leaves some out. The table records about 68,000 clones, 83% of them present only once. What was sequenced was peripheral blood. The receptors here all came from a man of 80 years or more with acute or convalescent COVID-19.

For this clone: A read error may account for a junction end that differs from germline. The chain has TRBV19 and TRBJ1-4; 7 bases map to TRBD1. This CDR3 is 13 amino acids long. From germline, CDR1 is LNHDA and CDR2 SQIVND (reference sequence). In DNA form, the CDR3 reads TGTGCCAGTAGTCGAGACAGGGATCTGCAATTGCTTTTT. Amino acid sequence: CASSRDRDLQLLF.

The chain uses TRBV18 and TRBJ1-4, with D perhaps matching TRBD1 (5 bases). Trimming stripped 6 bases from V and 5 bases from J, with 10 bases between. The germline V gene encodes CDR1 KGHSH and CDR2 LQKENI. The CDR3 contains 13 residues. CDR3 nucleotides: TGTGCCAGCTCGGGGGGACCCAATGAAAAACTGTTTTTT. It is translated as CASSGGPNEKLFF.

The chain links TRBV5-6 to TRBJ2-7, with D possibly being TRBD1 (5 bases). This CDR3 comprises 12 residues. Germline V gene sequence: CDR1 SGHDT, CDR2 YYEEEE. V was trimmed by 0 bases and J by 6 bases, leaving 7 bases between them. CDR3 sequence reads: CASSLEGAEQYF. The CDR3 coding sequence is TGTGCCAGCAGCTTGGAAGGGGCCGAGCAGTACTTC.

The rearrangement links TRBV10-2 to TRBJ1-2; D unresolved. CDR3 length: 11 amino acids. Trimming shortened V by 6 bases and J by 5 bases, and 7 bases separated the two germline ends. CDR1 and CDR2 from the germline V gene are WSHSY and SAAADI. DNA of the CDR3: TGCGCCAGCAGCGACGGGTATGGCTACACCTTC. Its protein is CASSDGYGYTF.

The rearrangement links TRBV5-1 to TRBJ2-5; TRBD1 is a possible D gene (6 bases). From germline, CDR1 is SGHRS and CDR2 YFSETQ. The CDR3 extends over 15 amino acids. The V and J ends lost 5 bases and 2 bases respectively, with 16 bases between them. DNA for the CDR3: TGCGCCAGCAGGACTCTGGCAGGGGCACAAGAGACCCAGTACTTC. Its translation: CASRTLAGAQETQYF. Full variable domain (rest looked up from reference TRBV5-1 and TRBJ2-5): KAGVTQTPRYLIKTRGQQVTLSCSPISGHRSVSWYQQTPGQGLQFLFEYFSETQRNKGNFPGRFSGRQFSNSRSEMNVSTLELGDSALYLCASRTLAGAQETQYFGPGTRLLVL.

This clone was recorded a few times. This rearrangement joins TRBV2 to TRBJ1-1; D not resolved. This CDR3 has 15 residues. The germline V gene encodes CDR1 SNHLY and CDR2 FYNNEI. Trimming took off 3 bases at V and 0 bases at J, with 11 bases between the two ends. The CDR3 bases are TGTGCCAGCAGTGAGTGGAGGGCGATGAACACTGAAGCTTTCTTT. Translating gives CASSEWRAMNTEAFF. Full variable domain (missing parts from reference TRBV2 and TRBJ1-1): EPEVTQTPSHQVTQMGQEVILRCVPISNHLYFYWYRQILGQKVEFLVSFYNNEISEKSEIFDDQFSVERPDGSNFTLKIRSTKLEDSAMYFCASSEWRAMNTEAFFGQGTRLTVV.

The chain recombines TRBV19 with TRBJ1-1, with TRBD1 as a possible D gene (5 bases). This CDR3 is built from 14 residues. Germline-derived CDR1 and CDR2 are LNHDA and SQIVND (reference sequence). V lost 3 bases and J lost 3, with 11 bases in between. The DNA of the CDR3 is TGTGCCAGTAGTATTTTAGGGGAGGACACTGAAGCTTTCTTT. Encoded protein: CASSILGEDTEAFF. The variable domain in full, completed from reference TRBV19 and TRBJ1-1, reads DGGITQSPKYLFRKEGQNVTLSCEQNLNHDAMYWYRQDPGQGLRLIYYSQIVNDFQKGDIAEGYSVSREKKESFPLTVTSAQKNPTAFYLCASSILGEDTEAFFGQGTRLTVV.

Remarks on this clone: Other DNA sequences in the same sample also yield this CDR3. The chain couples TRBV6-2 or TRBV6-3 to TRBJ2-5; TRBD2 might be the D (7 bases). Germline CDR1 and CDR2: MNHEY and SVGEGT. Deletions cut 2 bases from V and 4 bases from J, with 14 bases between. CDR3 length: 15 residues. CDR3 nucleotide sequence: TGTGCCAGCAGTTACGTGGGGGGGCCCCTAGAGACCCAGTACTTC. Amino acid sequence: CASSYVGGPLETQYF.

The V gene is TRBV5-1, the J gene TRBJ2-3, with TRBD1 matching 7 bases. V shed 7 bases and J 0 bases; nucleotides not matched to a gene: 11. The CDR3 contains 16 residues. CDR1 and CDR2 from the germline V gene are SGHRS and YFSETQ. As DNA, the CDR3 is TGCGCCAGCGCCCTCCGGACAGGCTCTAGCACAGATACGCAGTATTTT. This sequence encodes CASALRTGSSTDTQYF.

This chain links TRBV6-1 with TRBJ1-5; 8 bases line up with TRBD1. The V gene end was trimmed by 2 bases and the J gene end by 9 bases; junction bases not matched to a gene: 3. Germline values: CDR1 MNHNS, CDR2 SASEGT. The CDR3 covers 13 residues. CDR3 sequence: CASSEQGARPQHF. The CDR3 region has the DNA TGTGCCAGCAGTGAACAGGGGGCGAGGCCCCAGCATTTT.